These 24 T cell receptor beta chains were sequenced from one sample in a study of neurological immune-mediated disorders (dated by TCRdb to the late 2010s). Library construction relied on 5' RACE. TCRdb records Illumina HiSeq 2500 as the sequencer. In-frame beta chains were kept once TCRdb had trimmed the public reads at Q25 with fastp and called clones with MiXCR. Rows with a matching CDR3 protein are joined into one entry that keeps the most common DNA and genes. The sample table records tens of thousands of distinct CDR3 sequences; over 12% of these occur just once. The ten top clones hold 6% to 7% of the sample. The sample consisted of PBMCs. The source is a woman in her fifties or sixties in good health.

The table lists this clonotype with many counts. This rearrangement joins TRBV3-1 to TRBJ2-2; 7 bases line up with TRBD2. The germline V gene encodes CDR1 LGHDT and CDR2 YNNKEL (reference sequence). The CDR3 spans 15 residues. J gave up 0 bases and V 4 bases, and 2 bases lay outside the gene matches. The CDR3 loop reads CASSRGGTNTGELFF. CDR3 DNA: TGTGCCAGCAGCCGGGGGGGGACGAACACCGGGGAGCTGTTTTTT.

This clonotype was detected ten times or more. It may be a read error: a sequence one base away is much more abundant. The genes are TRBV29-1 and TRBJ1-1; the D gene is possibly TRBD1 (5 bases). Trimming stripped 2 bases from V and 6 bases from J, with 7 bases between. From germline, CDR1 is SQVTM and CDR2 ANQGSEA. The CDR3 length is 11 residues. CDR3 region: CSVEWDAEAFF. CDR3 in DNA: TGCAGCGTTGAATGGGACGCTGAAGCTTTCTTT.

This clonotype was seen just once. The gene calls are TRBV29-1 and TRBJ1-2; possible D gene TRBD1, 5 bases. The CDR3 has 13 residues. V was pared by 6 bases and J by 6 bases, with 17 bases between. The germline gives CDR1 SQVTM, CDR2 ANQGSEA. The CDR3 reads CSVELGLGDGYTF. CDR3 bases: TGCAGCGTCGAACTGGGGCTTGGCGATGGCTACACCTTC. Combining the CDR3 with reference TRBV29-1 and TRBJ1-2 gives the whole variable domain SAVISQKPSRDICQRGTSLTIQCQVDSQVTMMFWYRQQPGQSLTLIATANQGSEATYESGFVIDKFPISRPNLTFSTLTVSNMSPEDSSIYLCSVELGLGDGYTFGSGTRLTVV.

The sample holds many counts of this clonotype. This chain links TRBV20-1 with TRBJ1-5, with D possibly being TRBD1 (6 bases). The CDR3 is 14 residues long. Trimming shortened V by 3 bases and J by 3 bases, and 12 bases separated the two germline ends. The V gene's germline CDR1 is DFQATT and CDR2 SNEGSKA (reference sequence). CDR3 residues: CSARSGGPNQPQHF. The CDR3 nucleotides are TGCAGTGCTAGGTCTGGGGGGCCCAATCAGCCCCAGCATTTT.

This clonotype occurred a few times. The chain's CDR3 is CSARDDGRAQETQYF. Written as DNA, the CDR3 is TGCAGTGCTAGAGATGATGGGAGGGCCCAGGAGACCCAGTACTTC. The chain couples TRBV20-1 to TRBJ2-5, with 7 nucleotides matching TRBD2. This CDR3 has 15 residues. J lost 5 bases, V lost 0 bases, and 9 bases had no gene match. Germline V gene sequence: CDR1 DFQATT, CDR2 SNEGSKA (reference sequence).

Ten or more counts support this clonotype. The V and J genes are TRBV5-1 and TRBJ2-1; TRBD2 agrees at 7 bases. CDR3 length: 14 residues. V shed 4 bases and J 5 bases; nucleotides not matched to a gene: 6. The V gene's germline CDR1 is SGHRS and CDR2 YFSETQ. CDR3 nucleotides: TGCGCCAGCAGCGAGAGGGGAGGGGACAATGAGCAGTTCTTC. It specifies CASSERGGDNEQFF.

In its sample, this clonotype was seen many times. This chain uses TRBV12-3 or TRBV12-4 with TRBJ2-3, with 12 bases identical to TRBD2. V gave up 4 bases and J gave up 2 bases; unmatched junction bases: 10. The CDR3 spans 18 residues. CDR3 amino acids: CASSSSSGGAVFTDTQYF. The CDR3 bases are TGTGCCAGCAGTTCATCTAGCGGGGGGGCCGTCTTCACAGATACGCAGTATTTT.

This clonotype was found many times. The chain is built from TRBV2 and TRBJ2-5; D could derive from TRBD1 or TRBD2 (6 bases each). The CDR3 length is 14 residues. From germline, CDR1 is SNHLY and CDR2 FYNNEI. V lost 1 base and J lost 6, with 12 bases in between. CDR3 nucleotide sequence: TGTGCCAGCAGTGAAGTGGGGGGCCCCAAGACCCAGTACTTC. Translated, it gives CASSEVGGPKTQYF.

There are a few counts of this clonotype. The V and J genes are TRBV7-9 and TRBJ1-5, with D uncertain. This CDR3 contains 15 residues. Germline V CDR1 and CDR2: SEHNR, FQNEAQ (reference sequence). The V and J ends lost 5 bases and 7 bases respectively, with 18 bases between them. The CDR3 sequence is CASSSSAVEGQPQHF. The CDR3 bases are TGTGCCAGCAGCAGTTCCGCGGTGGAGGGCCAGCCCCAGCATTTT.

This clonotype came up many times. The rearrangement uses TRBV5-1 and TRBJ2-5; D gene unclear. Deletions cut 5 bases from V and 7 bases from J, with 18 bases between. From germline, CDR1 is SGHRS and CDR2 YFSETQ. The CDR3 loop spans 14 amino acids. CDR3 region: CASSPPLIGGTQYF. CDR3 nucleotide sequence: TGCGCCAGCAGTCCCCCCCTAATAGGTGGGACCCAGTACTTC.

V gene TRBV5-1 combines with J gene TRBJ2-7, with TRBD2 matching over 13 bases. The CDR3 has 16 amino acids. The V gene's germline CDR1 is SGHRS and CDR2 YFSETQ. The J segment lost 3 bases and the V segment lost 9 bases, leaving 12 bases of the junction unmatched. Here the CDR3 reads CAIRRGTSGDYYEQYF. The CDR3 region has the DNA TGCGCCATCAGACGGGGGACTAGCGGGGACTACTACGAGCAGTACTTC.

This clonotype was seen at least ten times. J is TRBJ2-3 and V is TRBV21-1; the table gives TRBD1 as D, unverified against the DNA. TRBV21-1 is a listed pseudogene. This CDR3 has 16 residues. The CDR3 nucleotides read TGTGCCGGCCCCAAAGGGACAGGGAGTTTCACAGATACGCAGTATTTT. Translating it yields CAGPKGTGSFTDTQYF.

In its sample, this clonotype was seen many times. The chain couples TRBV5-1 to TRBJ2-2, with TRBD2 matching 7 bases. V was pared by 0 bases and J by 6 bases, with 8 bases of the junction left unmatched. There are 16 residues in the CDR3. The germline gives CDR1 SGHRS, CDR2 YFSETQ. CDR3 in DNA: TGCGCCAGCAGCTTGGAGGGCGGGAGCAATTCCGGGGAGCTGTTTTTT. This encodes CASSLEGGSNSGELFF. Using reference TRBV5-1 and TRBJ2-2 for the parts outside the CDR3, the full variable domain is KAGVTQTPRYLIKTRGQQVTLSCSPISGHRSVSWYQQTPGQGLQFLFEYFSETQRNKGNFPGRFSGRQFSNSRSEMNVSTLELGDSALYLCASSLEGGSNSGELFFGEGSRLTVL.

This chain links TRBV7-2 with TRBJ2-1, with 7 bases matching TRBD2. V dropped 3 bases and J dropped 9; count of bases not matched to a gene: 5. The germline CDR1 and CDR2 sequences are SGHTA and FQGNSA. CDR3 length equals 13 residues. CDR3 protein: CASSFSGGGEQFF. In DNA, the CDR3 is TGTGCCAGCAGCTTTTCTGGGGGGGGTGAGCAGTTCTTC.

This chain uses TRBV7-6 with TRBJ2-1, with D tentatively TRBD2 (6 bases). The CDR3 contains 14 residues. Per the germline V gene, CDR1 is SGHVS and CDR2 is FNYEAQ. The germline V and J ends were trimmed by 5 bases and 4 bases, with 12 bases remaining between them. CDR3 residues: CASSQPGDYNEQFF. The DNA for the CDR3 is TGTGCCAGCAGCCAGCCGGGAGATTACAATGAGCAGTTCTTC.

This clonotype was recorded at least ten times. This chain uses TRBV6-8 with TRBJ2-7, with TRBD1 matching 8 bases. The germline CDR1 and CDR2 sequences are MNHGY and SAAAGT. The CDR3 is 14 amino acids. V gave up 5 bases and J gave up 1 base; unmatched junction bases: 4. CDR3 bases: TGTGCCAGCAGTCCCGGACAGGGATCCTACGAGCAGTACTTC. This encodes CASSPGQGSYEQYF.

This clonotype has ten or more counts. V usage is TRBV6-6 and J usage is TRBJ1-5; 7 nucleotides line up with TRBD1. Per the germline V gene, CDR1 is MNHNY and CDR2 is SVGAGI (reference sequence). Germline trimming cut 6 bases from V and 6 bases from J; bases unmatched to any gene: 8. This CDR3 contains 14 residues. CDR3 nucleotide sequence: TGTGCCAGCAGACCAGGGGGAGGTGTTCAGCCCCAGCATTTT. Translated: CASRPGGGVQPQHF.

This clonotype was picked up many times. V and J are TRBV5-1 and TRBJ2-3; D is perhaps TRBD1 or TRBD2 (5 bases each). This CDR3 is built from 13 residues. The ends were cut back, 5 bases at V and 6 bases at J, with 13 bases in the middle. CDR1 is SGHRS, CDR2 YFSETQ, per germline. In DNA form, the CDR3 reads TGCGCCAGCAGTTTCGAGGGGACCGATACGCAGTATTTT. Residues: CASSFEGTDTQYF.

This clonotype was seen at least ten times. V gene TRBV28 combines with J gene TRBJ1-1; possibly TRBD1 for D (5 bases). The germline gives CDR1 MDHEN, CDR2 SYDVKM. CDR3 length equals 14 residues. Trimming stripped 2 bases from V and 0 bases from J, with 7 bases between. CDR3 nucleotide sequence: TGTGCCAGCAGTTTAAGGGGTTTGAACACTGAAGCTTTCTTT. Its translation: CASSLRGLNTEAFF.

This clonotype was recorded many times. This chain connects TRBV27 to TRBJ1-6; D gene ambiguous. The CDR3 covers 16 residues. Germline CDR1 reads MNHEY; CDR2 reads SMNVEV (reference sequence). V was pared by 8 bases and J by 8 bases, with 22 bases between. Here the CDR3 reads CASSVAGVPEYSPLHF. CDR3 sequence (DNA): TGTGCCAGCTCAGTAGCTGGAGTCCCGGAGTATTCACCCCTCCACTTT.

This clonotype has ten or more counts. V gene TRBV20-1 combines with J gene TRBJ1-1, with D maybe TRBD1 (5 bases). The CDR3 length is 12 residues. CDR1 DFQATT and CDR2 SNEGSKA come from the germline V gene (reference sequence). V was shortened by 8 bases and J by 4 bases, with 14 bases between the two germline ends. The CDR3 loop is CSFKGMSTEAFF. The CDR3 DNA sequence: TGCAGTTTCAAGGGGATGAGCACTGAAGCTTTCTTT.

This clonotype was observed at least ten times. The chain carries TRBV6-1 and TRBJ2-3; 10 bases map to TRBD2. The CDR3 is 14 residues long. Germline CDR1 is MNHNS and CDR2 is SASEGT. Trimming took 8 bases from V and 9 from J; bases not matched to a gene: 11. The CDR3 here is CASLTSGEIGTQYF. CDR3 coding DNA: TGTGCCAGCCTTACTAGCGGGGAGATCGGGACGCAGTATTTT.

This clonotype occurred many times. The chain is built from TRBV7-9 and TRBJ1-5, with 7 nucleotides matching TRBD1. The V gene end was trimmed by 8 bases and the J gene end by 5 bases; junction bases not matched to a gene: 15. The CDR3 covers 16 residues. Germline V CDR1 and CDR2: SEHNR, FQNEAQ (reference sequence). The CDR3 nucleotides read TGTGCCAGCTCCTACTACTCGACAGGGTATGATCAGCCCCAGCATTTT. Its translation is CASSYYSTGYDQPQHF.

In this sample, this clonotype turned up many times. The chain carries TRBV6-6 and TRBJ2-1, with D hard to call. Germline V CDR1 and CDR2: MNHNY, SVGAGI (reference sequence). The CDR3 has 15 amino acids. The V end lost 4 bases, the J end lost 0 bases, and 10 bases lay between the germline ends. In nucleotides, the CDR3 is TGTGCCAGCAGTTCCACGCTGGGCTCCTACAATGAGCAGTTCTTC. This encodes CASSSTLGSYNEQFF.